The clone carrying this T cell receptor (beta chain) was seen just once. Its antigen is unidentified. The data derive from a study of cytomegalovirus exposure and HLA in healthy donors. Study-level findings and limits: The tendency of first-cohort TCR clusters to co-occur in the roughly 110 validation repertoires was the finding of a later analysis.

Assay: immunoSEQ multiplex PCR; the TCRdb copy retains only in-frame clones and omits some. The table has 250,000 to 400,000 clones, around 90% seen once. Per germline, CDR1 SGHAT and CDR2 FQDESV (reference sequence). The length of the CDR3 is 13 residues. After removal of 7 bases from V and 5 bases from J, the junction contained 6 bases not matched to a gene. The chain couples TRBV11-1 to TRBJ2-3, with 7 positions matching TRBD1. Sequencing was done on a sample of PBMCs. The receptor's source is a woman aged 25-40 years in good health and CMV-seropositive. CDR3 sequence (DNA): TGTGCCAGCAAGCGACAGGGAAAAGATACGCAGTATTTT. As protein: CASKRQGKDTQYF.